This T cell receptor (beta chain) was found in a study of blood T cells in healthy people across ages. The study, taken as a whole, reports: Both naive CD4+ cell counts and diversity were greater in long-lived donors than in aged donors.

The CDR3 runs 14 residues. Trimming removed 2 bases from V and 3 bases from J, with 8 bases in between. CDR1 MNHNS and CDR2 SASEGT come from the germline V gene. As regards this clonotype: Its antigen is as yet unknown.

Roughly 9.2 milliliters was the volume of peripheral blood drawn from each donor. Next came a second PCR, run for about 7 to 12 cycles, which used a sample-barcoded 5' primer along with a J-beta primer mix. TCRdb reprocessed the 5' RACE reads via MiXCR and lists one record per CDR3 protein. The top ten hold 10% to 15% of the sample, which has some 900,000 distinct CDR3 sequences, 40% to 60% seen once. What was sequenced was blood. V gene TRBV6-1 combines with J gene TRBJ1-5; D is uncertain. The clonotype originates from a man aged 25-45 years in good health. CDR3 in DNA: TGTGCCAGCAGTGAATCAACCCTCAATCAGCCCCAGCATTTT. Encoded protein: CASSESTLNQPQHF.